This TCR beta chain was recovered during a study of sequential checkpoint blockade in melanoma (dated by TCRdb to between 2018 and 2021). Describing the broader study: In a 1:1 randomization, patients received either first-line nivolumab then ipilimumab (arm A) or ipilimumab then nivolumab (arm B). Both trial sequences were followed by maintenance nivolumab. What the authors observed across the whole study: Validation of the response-prediction model combining TCR metrics and mutation burden is needed in larger, independent patient cohorts.

The immunoSEQ Assay was used to immunosequence TCRbeta CDR3 regions from genomic DNA. Before high-throughput sequencing, the genomic DNA was amplified using bias-controlled multiplex PCR. The original pipeline was this. To quantify the absolute abundance of each unique TCRbeta CDR3 region, the sequences were collapsed and filtered. Clonality, defined as 1 minus Pielou's evenness, was calculated using productive rearrangements only. A previously published method was used to identify clones with significantly greater frequencies in on-treatment samples than in baseline samples. TCRdb carries this immuneACCESS record with in-frame sequences only. Its versions omit some clonotypes, under half of them owing to an unresolved V gene in the studies checked, with the rest unexplained. Clonal size and the V and J genes are those of that table, whereas D and trimming came from the DNA. The sample includes about 13,000 clones, with 82% observed a single time. The top ten clones comprise 25% to 30% of the sample.

The label giving this sample's treatment or condition can be read as: randomized to nivolumab then ipilimumab (arm A) or the reverse (arm B). Prior DNA-damaging chemotherapy had not been received by any trial patient. On a FACS Aria II flow cytometer, live CD3+CD8+ cells that were negative for CD19 and CD56 were sorted from thawed PBMCs. CheckMate 064, a randomized, open-label phase II trial of sequential checkpoint blockade, was the source of the samples, all of which came from patients with melanoma. Peripheral blood mononuclear cells were collected by leukapheresis, purified with Ficoll-Paque, and frozen in human serum with roughly 10% DMSO. Immediately after sorting, the purity of sorted blood CD3+CD8+ cells was verified to be >95%, after which DNA was extracted. Of note for this clone: The specificity of this receptor is unknown. Nothing much larger sits one base from this clone, and base qualities are not available.

Reading from cysteine to phenylalanine, the CDR3 counts 12 amino acids. CDR3 DNA is the only sequence kept; it has 36 bases, read in frame from the first base. Per the germline V gene, SNHLY is the CDR1 and FYNNEI is the CDR2. Deletion took 6 bases off V and 4 bases off J, with a span of 10 bases between the germline ends. The sequence is built from TRBV2 and TRBJ2-7; the D gene is perhaps TRBD2, from 6 matching bases. The clonotype was recovered from a human donor with melanoma. The specimen was CD8+ T cells sorted from blood (inferred from file names), collected from a patient given nivolumab and ipilimumab in sequence. The CDR3 region has the sequence CASRSGGYEQYF. In nucleotide form, the sequence is TGTGCCAGCAGGAGTGGGGGGTACGAGCAGTACTTC.